What follows describes a single TCR beta chain. The source of the sample is a study of long-term antiretroviral therapy in people with HIV. Assay version v3.0 of immunoSEQ was used, and it was run at survey level. Produced via immunoSEQ multiplex PCR; TCRdb's table is partial and in-frame only. The sample holds about 35,000 clones; less than 90% are singletons and the top ten take 5.5% to 8%. This clonotype was obtained from a man in his late teens or twenties with HIV. The sequenced sample was unsorted PBMCs, obtained 1 year after starting antiretroviral therapy.

The CDR3 here is CASSLVKQGSYGYTF. CDR3 sequence (DNA): TGTGCCAGCAGCTTAGTAAAGCAGGGCTCCTATGGCTACACCTTC. This chain connects TRBV7-2 to TRBJ1-2; possibly TRBD1 for D (5 bases). CDR3 size: 15 residues. V dropped 1 base and J dropped 4 bases, with 13 bases sitting between them. CDR1 and CDR2 (germline): SGHTA, FQGNSA.